The 29 T cell receptor beta chains reported below all come from one sample, sequenced in a study of blood T cell repertoires in COVID-19. Profiling relied on immunoSEQ multiplex PCR, and the TCRdb table lists in-frame clones only, not all of them. In the table there are tens of thousands of clones, approximately 84% of which are singletons. Sequencing used peripheral blood. Every receptor here comes from a human donor in a cohort sampled during active COVID-19.

This CDR3 is CASSEGLTAGVEKLFF. Here the CDR3 DNA reads TGTGCCAGCAGTGAAGGGCTCACGGCAGGGGTTGAAAAACTGTTTTTT. This chain connects TRBV6-1 to TRBJ1-4, with D maybe TRBD1 (6 bases). Trimming cost V 1 base and J 7 bases, with 16 bases left between them. The CDR3 totals 16 residues. Looked up from germline, CDR1 is MNHNS and CDR2 is SASEGT.

The chain carries TRBV11-2 and TRBJ1-4; 7 bases fit TRBD1. The trim removed 5 bases at V and 7 bases at J, leaving 7 bases unmatched. Germline CDR1 and CDR2: SGHAT and FQNNGV. This CDR3 has 14 residues. Here the CDR3 DNA reads TGTGCCAGCAGCGAAGCAGGGGGGATTGAAAAACTGTTTTTT. It is translated as CASSEAGGIEKLFF.

The chain uses TRBV30 and TRBJ2-7; 11 bases map to TRBD2. Germline CDR1 reads GTSNPN; CDR2 reads SVGIG (reference sequence). Unmatched junction bases numbered 1, after V lost 0 bases and J lost 0 bases. CDR3 size: 15 residues. CDR3 sequence reads: CAWSVGLAGSYEQYF. The CDR3, as DNA: TGTGCCTGGAGTGTCGGACTAGCGGGCTCCTACGAGCAGTACTTC.

J is TRBJ1-1 and V is TRBV5-6, with TRBD1 identical over 7 bases. CDR1 is SGHDT, CDR2 YYEEEE, per germline. Losses at the gene ends were 4 bases for V and 7 bases for J; bases not matched to a gene: 10. CDR3 length equals 14 residues. As DNA, the CDR3 is TGTGCCAGCAGCGCCGAGGGGGCGCGGGGTGAAGCTTTCTTT. Encoded protein: CASSAEGARGEAFF.

This clone was seen only a few times. This chain uses TRBV9 with TRBJ1-2; 8 nucleotides agree with TRBD1. Germline CDR1 and CDR2: SGDLS and YYNGEE. V lost 4 bases to trimming and J lost 4 bases; unmatched junction nucleotides: 6. The length of the CDR3 is 14 residues. DNA for the CDR3: TGTGCCAGCAGCCCCCGACAGGGGCGCTATGGCTACACCTTC. It specifies CASSPRQGRYGYTF. Based on the CDR3 plus reference TRBV9 and TRBJ1-2, the full variable domain is DSGVTQTPKHLITATGQRVTLRCSPRSGDLSVYWYQQSLDQGLQFLIQYYNGEERAKGNILERFSAQQFPDLHSELNLSSLELGDSALYFCASSPRQGRYGYTFGSGTRLTVV.

The chain joins TRBV28 to TRBJ1-2; D uncertain. Trimming stripped 3 bases from V and 3 bases from J, with 11 bases between. Looked up from germline, CDR1 is MDHEN and CDR2 is SYDVKM. This CDR3 contains 14 residues. The CDR3: CASSLPGFHYGYTF. DNA of the CDR3: TGTGCCAGCAGTTTGCCGGGGTTTCACTATGGCTACACCTTC.

The CDR3 DNA sequence: TGTGCCTGGAGTGTCCAGGGGGCGGGCTATGGCTACACCTTC. The encoded protein is CAWSVQGAGYGYTF. This chain connects TRBV30 to TRBJ1-2; 8 bases are a match to TRBD1. CDR3 length: 14 amino acids. Losses at the gene ends were 0 bases for V and 4 bases for J; bases not matched to a gene: 4. Germline CDR1 and CDR2: GTSNPN and SVGIG (reference sequence).

V and J are TRBV7-2 and TRBJ2-2, with D possibly being TRBD2 (6 bases). The CDR3 is 15 residues long. The V end lost 5 bases, the J end lost 0 bases, and 10 bases lay between the germline ends. Germline V lookup: CDR1 SGHTA, CDR2 FQGNSA. The CDR3 DNA sequence: TGTGCCAGCAGCCTGGGACTCGCGAACACCGGGGAGCTGTTTTTT. As protein: CASSLGLANTGELFF. Variable domain in full (rest from reference TRBV7-2 and TRBJ2-2): GAGVSQSPSNKVTEKGKDVELRCDPISGHTALYWYRQSLGQGLEFLIYFQGNSAPDKSGLPSDRFSAERTGGSVSTLTIQRTQQEDSAVYLCASSLGLANTGELFFGEGSRLTVL.

This chain links TRBV28 with TRBJ1-5; tentative D call: TRBD1 (5 bases). Germline CDR1 MDHEN, CDR2 SYDVKM. V gave up 5 bases and J gave up 3 bases, with 14 bases separating them. CDR3 length equals 15 residues. For the CDR3, the DNA is TGTGCCAGCAGTCCGGCTGGGACTTTCAATCAGCCCCAGCATTTT. As protein: CASSPAGTFNQPQHF.

The rearrangement joins TRBV27 to TRBJ1-2; 8 nucleotides agree with TRBD1. This CDR3 spans 16 amino acids. Germline values: CDR1 MNHEY, CDR2 SMNVEV (reference sequence). After removal of 3 bases from V and 2 bases from J, the junction contained 8 bases not matched to a gene. CDR3 protein: CASSLTGVGTNYGYTF. The CDR3 region has the DNA TGTGCCAGCAGTTTGACAGGGGTCGGCACCAACTATGGCTACACCTTC.

The CDR3 region is CASSRRGQQYF. The CDR3 DNA is TGTGCCAGCAGTCGGAGGGGTCAGCAGTACTTC. The rearrangement uses TRBV2 and TRBJ2-7; a weak D match, TRBD2 (6 bases). V was pared by 5 bases and J by 8 bases, with 10 bases between. Germline V gene lookup returns CDR1 SNHLY and CDR2 FYNNEI. This CDR3 has 11 residues.

The chain combines TRBV2 with TRBJ1-5; D is perhaps TRBD1 (5 bases). Germline V gene sequence: CDR1 SNHLY, CDR2 FYNNEI. V lost 7 bases and J 3 bases, leaving 10 bases between the germline ends. This CDR3 comprises 13 residues. The CDR3 DNA reads as TGTGCCAGCAAACGGGACTCCAATCAGCCCCAGCATTTT. Translation: CASKRDSNQPQHF.

The rearrangement joins TRBV19 to TRBJ1-6, with 10 bases identical to TRBD1. V dropped 3 bases and J dropped 7; count of bases not matched to a gene: 6. Germline lookup yields CDR1 LNHDA and CDR2 SQIVND (reference sequence). The CDR3 is 16 residues long. CDR3 DNA sequence: TGTGCCAGTAGTATTTGGACAGGGGGGTCGAATTCACCCCTCCACTTT. It codes for CASSIWTGGSNSPLHF.

The chain combines TRBV18 with TRBJ1-6; tentatively, D is TRBD1 (6 bases). Germline CDR1 is KGHSH and CDR2 is LQKENI. This CDR3 has 15 residues. The V and J ends lost 3 bases and 9 bases respectively, with 15 bases between them. As DNA, the CDR3 is TGTGCCAGCTCACCGGGGCACAGGGTGGGTTCACCCCTCCACTTT. Its protein is CASSPGHRVGSPLHF.

This clone was picked up one time. This chain uses TRBV5-6 with TRBJ1-2; no reliable D call. V lost 0 bases and J lost 4, with 13 bases in between. CDR3 length: 15 residues. Germline lookup yields CDR1 SGHDT and CDR2 YYEEEE. CDR3: CASSLVPTLLYGYTF. CDR3 nucleotides: TGTGCCAGCAGCTTGGTTCCGACACTCCTCTATGGCTACACCTTC. The full variable domain, with the rest looked up from reference TRBV5-6 and TRBJ1-2, is DAGVTQSPTHLIKTRGQQVTLRCSPKSGHDTVSWYQQALGQGPQFIFQYYEEEERQRGNFPDRFSGHQFPNYSSELNVNALLLGDSALYLCASSLVPTLLYGYTFGSGTRLTVV.

The rearrangement uses TRBV6-5 and TRBJ1-1, with D unresolved. V was cut by 2 bases and J by 1 base, with 8 bases left in between. The germline V gene encodes CDR1 MNHEY and CDR2 SVGAGI. The CDR3 runs 14 residues. The chain's CDR3 is CASSYQTRNTEAFF. Here the CDR3 DNA reads TGTGCCAGCAGTTACCAAACCAGGAACACTGAAGCTTTCTTT.

This sequence joins TRBV7-2 and TRBJ2-7; D is possibly TRBD1 (5 bases). The CDR3 length is 14 residues. Trimming stripped 3 bases from V and 3 bases from J, with 12 bases between. Germline V gene data show CDR1 as SGHTA and CDR2 as FQGNSA. For the CDR3, the DNA is TGTGCCAGCAGCTTGTGGTTCCAGGGCTACGAGCAGTACTTC. This encodes CASSLWFQGYEQYF.

This sequence joins TRBV5-4 and TRBJ1-1; D gene unclear. V was trimmed by 1 base and J by 1 base, leaving 14 bases between them. The CDR3 sequence is 16 residues long. Germline V lookup: CDR1 SGHNT, CDR2 YYREEE (reference sequence). CDR3 loop: CASSLLEGRGNTEAFF. In DNA form, the CDR3 reads TGTGCCAGCAGCTTGTTGGAGGGTCGAGGGAACACTGAAGCTTTCTTT.

This clone was detected only once. The rearrangement links TRBV7-2 to TRBJ2-2; TRBD1 aligns across 9 bases. Germline assignment: CDR1 SGHTA and CDR2 FQGNSA. V shed 0 bases and J 8 bases; nucleotides not matched to a gene: 10. The CDR3 is 17 amino acids. The DNA of the CDR3 is TGTGCCAGCAGCTTAGCCGGTCCGGGACAGGGACGGGGGGAGCTGTTTTTT. Protein: CASSLAGPGQGRGELFF.

The chain carries TRBV5-5 and TRBJ2-2; TRBD1 agrees at 8 bases. CDR1 and CDR2 from the germline V gene are SGHKS and YYEKEE (reference sequence). This CDR3 is built from 16 residues. V was pared by 0 bases and J by 3 bases, with 4 bases of the junction left unmatched. The CDR3 is CASSLGDRGYTGELFF. Written as DNA, the CDR3 is TGTGCCAGCAGCTTGGGTGACAGGGGCTACACCGGGGAGCTGTTTTTT.

This rearrangement joins TRBV5-1 to TRBJ2-3; TRBD1 agrees at 7 bases. J was trimmed by 3 bases and V by 4 bases; bases with no gene match: 8. The CDR3 is made up of 15 amino acids. The germline V gene has CDR1 SGHRS and CDR2 YFSETQ. The CDR3 region has the DNA TGCGCCAGCAGCACCGGACAGGTAGGGACAGATACGCAGTATTTT. Protein product: CASSTGQVGTDTQYF.

V and J are TRBV10-1 and TRBJ2-1; TRBD1 agrees at 8 bases. Per germline, CDR1 WNHNN and CDR2 SYGVQD (reference sequence). This CDR3 region has 15 residues. Germline trimming cut 0 bases from V and 8 bases from J; bases unmatched to any gene: 6. The CDR3 spells CASSESGQGADEQFF. For the CDR3, the DNA is TGCGCCAGCAGTGAGTCTGGGCAGGGGGCCGATGAGCAGTTCTTC.

The chain combines TRBV21-1 with TRBJ1-1; the table gives TRBD1 as D, unverified against the DNA. TRBV21-1 is a pseudogene. CDR3 size: 15 residues. As DNA, the CDR3 is TGTGCCAGCACCCATTTACAGGGGGGGGACACTGAAGCTTTCTTT. It yields the protein CASTHLQGGDTEAFF.

The V and J genes are TRBV19 and TRBJ1-1; 8 nucleotides match TRBD1. V dropped 1 base and J dropped 5; count of bases not matched to a gene: 12. CDR1 is LNHDA and CDR2 is SQIVND in the germline V gene (reference sequence). This CDR3 is built from 17 residues. In nucleotides, the CDR3 is TGTGCCAGTAGTATAGGGATTGGCCAGGGGGCGCGGACTGAAGCTTTCTTT. Translating gives CASSIGIGQGARTEAFF.

V and J are TRBV6-5 and TRBJ2-3, with D uncertain. Germline assignment: CDR1 MNHEY and CDR2 SVGAGI. Trimming took 5 bases from V and 8 from J, leaving 11 bases between them. The CDR3 extends over 12 amino acids. DNA for the CDR3: TGTGCCAGCAGTCGCCCGGTTGGTACGCAGTATTTT. This encodes CASSRPVGTQYF.

The V and J genes are TRBV5-6 and TRBJ2-3; 12 bases align to TRBD2. This CDR3 is 17 amino acids long. With V trimmed by 2 bases and J by 2 bases, 6 bases remained unmatched. Germline lookup yields CDR1 SGHDT and CDR2 YYEEEE. The DNA for the CDR3 is TGTGCCAGCAGCTTTCGGACTAGCGGGGACTACACAGATACGCAGTATTTT. Encoded protein: CASSFRTSGDYTDTQYF.

The rearrangement links TRBV6-5 to TRBJ1-2; D possibly corresponds to TRBD1 (5 bases). This CDR3 comprises 14 residues. CDR1 MNHEY and CDR2 SVGAGI come from the germline V gene. V shed 2 bases and J shed 2 bases, with 9 bases lying between them. For the CDR3, the DNA is TGTGCCAGCAGTTACGACAGCGCCAACTATGGCTACACCTTC. Protein: CASSYDSANYGYTF.

The chain couples TRBV18 to TRBJ2-3, with unresolved D. The CDR3 totals 13 residues. The germline V and J ends were trimmed by 6 bases and 2 bases, with 9 bases remaining between them. CDR1 and CDR2 from the germline V gene are KGHSH and LQKENI. The CDR3 spells CASSSGTTDTQYF. The CDR3, as DNA: TGTGCCAGCTCGAGTGGTACCACAGATACGCAGTATTTT. Full variable domain (remainder filled in from reference TRBV18 and TRBJ2-3): NAGVMQNPRHLVRRRGQEARLRCSPMKGHSHVYWYRQLPEEGLKFMVYLQKENIIDESGMPKERFSAEFPKEGPSILRIQQVVRGDSAAYFCASSSGTTDTQYFGPGTRLTVL.

The rearrangement links TRBV5-1 to TRBJ2-7; D is possibly TRBD2 (5 bases). The V end lost 1 base, the J end lost 1 base, and 9 bases lay between the germline ends. CDR3 length equals 14 residues. Germline V lookup: CDR1 SGHRS, CDR2 YFSETQ. The CDR3: CASSLFTGSYEQYF. The DNA for the CDR3 is TGCGCCAGCAGCTTGTTCACGGGGTCCTACGAGCAGTACTTC.